The TCR beta chain described here comes from a study of monozygotic twins with cystic fibrosis. Study-wide results and limits: Clonality was generally low (median roughly 0.01), higher in the most severe patients.

Comment on this clone: What it binds is unknown.

The protocol was immunoSEQ multiplex PCR, while the TCRdb copy is restricted to in-frame clones and leaves out a portion. The sample holds 5,000 or so clones, 96% seen once. V lost 0 bases and J 12 bases, leaving 6 bases between the germline ends. Germline V gene data show CDR1 as MNHNY and CDR2 as SVGAGI (reference sequence). This CDR3 comprises 11 residues. Material: blood. The chain couples TRBV6-6 to TRBJ1-5; no firm D call. This sequence was found in a boy aged 2 to 10 with cystic fibrosis. In DNA form, the CDR3 reads TGTGCCAGCAGTTACTCCCGCCGCCAGCATTTT. Its translation is CASSYSRRQHF.